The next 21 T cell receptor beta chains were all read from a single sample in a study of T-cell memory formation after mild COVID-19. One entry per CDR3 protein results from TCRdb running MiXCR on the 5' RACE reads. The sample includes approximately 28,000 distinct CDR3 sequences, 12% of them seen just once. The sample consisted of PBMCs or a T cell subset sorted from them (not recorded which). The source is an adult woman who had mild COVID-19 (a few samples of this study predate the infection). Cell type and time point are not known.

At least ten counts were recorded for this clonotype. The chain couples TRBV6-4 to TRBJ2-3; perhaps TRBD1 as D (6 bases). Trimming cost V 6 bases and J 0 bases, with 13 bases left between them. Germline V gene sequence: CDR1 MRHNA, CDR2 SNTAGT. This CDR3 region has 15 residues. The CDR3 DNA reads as TGTGCCAGCAGCAGGACAGACTCTAGCACAGATACGCAGTATTTT. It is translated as CASSRTDSSTDTQYF.

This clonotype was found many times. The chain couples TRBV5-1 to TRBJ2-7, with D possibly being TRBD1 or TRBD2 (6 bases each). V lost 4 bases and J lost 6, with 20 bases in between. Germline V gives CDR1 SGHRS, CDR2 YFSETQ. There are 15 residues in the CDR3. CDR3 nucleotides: TGCGCCAGCAGCCCATCTTTGGGGGGCAACGGCGAGCAGTACTTC. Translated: CASSPSLGGNGEQYF.

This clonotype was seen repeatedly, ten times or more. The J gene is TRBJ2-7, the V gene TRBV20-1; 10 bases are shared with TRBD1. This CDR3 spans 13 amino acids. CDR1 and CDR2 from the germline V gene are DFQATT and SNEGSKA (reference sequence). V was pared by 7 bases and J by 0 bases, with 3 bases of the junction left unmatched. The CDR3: CSGRTGGSYEQYF. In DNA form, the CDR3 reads TGCAGTGGAAGGACAGGGGGCTCCTACGAGCAGTACTTC.

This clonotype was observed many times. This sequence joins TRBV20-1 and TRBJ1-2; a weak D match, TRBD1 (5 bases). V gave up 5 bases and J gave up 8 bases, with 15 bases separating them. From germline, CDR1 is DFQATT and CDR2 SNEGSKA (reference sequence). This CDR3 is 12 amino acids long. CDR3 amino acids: CSALGDLAGYTF. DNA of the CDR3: TGCAGTGCTCTTGGGGACTTAGCCGGCTACACCTTC.

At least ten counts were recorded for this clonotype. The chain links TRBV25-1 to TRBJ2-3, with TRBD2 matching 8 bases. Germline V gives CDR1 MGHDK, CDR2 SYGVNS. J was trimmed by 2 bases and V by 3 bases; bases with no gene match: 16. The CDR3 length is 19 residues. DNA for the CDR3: TGTGCCAGCAGTGATAGGAAGGGTATAGCGGGGCCCTCCACAGATACGCAGTATTTT. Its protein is CASSDRKGIAGPSTDTQYF.

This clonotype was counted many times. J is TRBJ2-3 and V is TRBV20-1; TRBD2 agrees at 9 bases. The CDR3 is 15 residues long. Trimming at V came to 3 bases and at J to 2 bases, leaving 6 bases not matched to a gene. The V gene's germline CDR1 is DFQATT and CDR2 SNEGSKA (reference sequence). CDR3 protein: CSASQAGGATDTQYF. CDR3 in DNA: TGCAGTGCTAGTCAAGCGGGAGGCGCCACAGATACGCAGTATTTT.

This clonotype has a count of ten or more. The CDR3 DNA sequence: TGTGCCAGCAGCCCAACGGATAACTTATACAATGAGCAGTTCTTC. It codes for CASSPTDNLYNEQFF. The chain has TRBV6-6 and TRBJ2-1; D gene uncertain. CDR3 length: 15 residues. V shed 6 bases and J shed 4 bases, with 16 bases lying between them. CDR1 and CDR2 from the germline V gene are MNHNY and SVGAGI (reference sequence).

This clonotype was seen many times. CDR3 bases: TGTGCCAGCAGCTTAGCAGGGAACAATGAGCAGTTCTTC. Encoded protein: CASSLAGNNEQFF. This chain uses TRBV7-9 with TRBJ2-1, with D unclear. V was trimmed by 0 bases and J by 5 bases, leaving 5 bases between them. The CDR3 runs 13 residues. Germline loops: CDR1 SEHNR, CDR2 FQNEAQ (reference sequence).

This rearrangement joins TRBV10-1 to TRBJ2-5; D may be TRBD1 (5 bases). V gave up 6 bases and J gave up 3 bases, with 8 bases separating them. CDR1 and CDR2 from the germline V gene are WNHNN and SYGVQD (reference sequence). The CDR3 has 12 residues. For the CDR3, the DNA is TGCGCCAGCAGCGACAGAGAAGAGACCCAGTACTTC. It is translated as CASSDREETQYF.

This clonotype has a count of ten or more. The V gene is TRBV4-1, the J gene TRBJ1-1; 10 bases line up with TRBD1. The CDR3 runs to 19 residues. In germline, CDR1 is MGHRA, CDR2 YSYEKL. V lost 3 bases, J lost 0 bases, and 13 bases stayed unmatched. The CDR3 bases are TGCGCCAGCAGCCACGTTTCGACAGGGGGCTTGGGAATGAACACTGAAGCTTTCTTT. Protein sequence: CASSHVSTGGLGMNTEAFF.

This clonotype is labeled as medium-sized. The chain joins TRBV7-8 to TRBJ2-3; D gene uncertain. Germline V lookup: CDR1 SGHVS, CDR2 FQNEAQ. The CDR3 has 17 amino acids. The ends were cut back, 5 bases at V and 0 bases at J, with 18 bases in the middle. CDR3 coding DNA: TGTGCCAGCAGCGGGCCCTTGACGGCGACTAGCACAGATACGCAGTATTTT. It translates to CASSGPLTATSTDTQYF.

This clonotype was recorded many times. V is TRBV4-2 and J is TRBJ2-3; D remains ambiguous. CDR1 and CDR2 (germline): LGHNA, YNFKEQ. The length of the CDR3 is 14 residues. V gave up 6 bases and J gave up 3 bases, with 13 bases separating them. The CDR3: CASRHIGRTDTQYF. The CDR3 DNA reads TGTGCCAGCAGACACATCGGGCGAACAGATACGCAGTATTTT.

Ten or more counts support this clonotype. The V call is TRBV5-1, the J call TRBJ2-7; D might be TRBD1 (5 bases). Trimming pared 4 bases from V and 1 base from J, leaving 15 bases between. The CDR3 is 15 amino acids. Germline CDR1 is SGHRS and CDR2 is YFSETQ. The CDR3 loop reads CASSPGHGRSYEQYF. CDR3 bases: TGCGCCAGCAGCCCAGGGCACGGAAGGTCCTACGAGCAGTACTTC.

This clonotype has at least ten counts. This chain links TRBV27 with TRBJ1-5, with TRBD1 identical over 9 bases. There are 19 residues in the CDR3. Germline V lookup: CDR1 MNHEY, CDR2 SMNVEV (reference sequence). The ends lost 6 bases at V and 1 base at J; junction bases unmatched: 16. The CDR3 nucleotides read TGTGCCAGCAGCCTCCTTCTCCGGGACAGGGTAACAAGCAATCAGCCCCAGCATTTT. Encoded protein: CASSLLLRDRVTSNQPQHF.

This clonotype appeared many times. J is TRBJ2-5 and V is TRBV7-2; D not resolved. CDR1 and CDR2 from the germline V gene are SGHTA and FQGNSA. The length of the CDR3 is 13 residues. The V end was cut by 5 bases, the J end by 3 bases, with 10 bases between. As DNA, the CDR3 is TGTGCCAGCAGCCCATGGTCAGAAGAGACCCAGTACTTC. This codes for CASSPWSEETQYF.

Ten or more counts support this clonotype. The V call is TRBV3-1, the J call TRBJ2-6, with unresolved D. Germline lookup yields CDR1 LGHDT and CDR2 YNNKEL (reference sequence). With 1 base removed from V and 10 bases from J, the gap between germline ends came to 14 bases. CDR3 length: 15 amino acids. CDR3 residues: CASSQATDALNVLTF. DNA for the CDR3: TGTGCCAGCAGCCAAGCCACAGACGCCCTGAACGTCCTGACTTTC.

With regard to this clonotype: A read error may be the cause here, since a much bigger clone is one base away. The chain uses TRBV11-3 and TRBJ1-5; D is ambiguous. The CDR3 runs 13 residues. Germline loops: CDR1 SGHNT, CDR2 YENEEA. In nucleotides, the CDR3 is TGTGCCAGCAGCCACGACCGCAATAAGCCCCAGCATTTT. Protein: CASSHDRNKPQHF.

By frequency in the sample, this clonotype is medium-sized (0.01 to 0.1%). This chain's CDR3 is CASSLEGGTLGRNIQYF. The CDR3 region has the DNA TGTGCCAGCAGTTTAGAGGGGGGGACCCTTGGGAGAAACATTCAGTACTTC. J is TRBJ2-4 and V is TRBV12-3 or TRBV12-4; a possible D gene is TRBD2 (7 bases). CDR3 length: 17 amino acids. V was trimmed by 1 base and J by 6 bases, leaving 19 bases between them.

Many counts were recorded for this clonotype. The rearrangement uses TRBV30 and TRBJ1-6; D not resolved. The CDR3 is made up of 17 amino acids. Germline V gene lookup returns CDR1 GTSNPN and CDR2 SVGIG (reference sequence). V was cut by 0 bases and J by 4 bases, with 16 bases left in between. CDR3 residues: CAWSVPQPARYNSPLHF. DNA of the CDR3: TGTGCCTGGAGTGTACCCCAACCGGCACGGTATAATTCACCCCTCCACTTT.

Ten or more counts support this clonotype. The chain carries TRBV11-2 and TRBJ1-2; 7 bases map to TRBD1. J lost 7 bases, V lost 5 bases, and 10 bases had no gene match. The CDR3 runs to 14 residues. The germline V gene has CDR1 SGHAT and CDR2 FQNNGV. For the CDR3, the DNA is TGTGCCAGCAGCACGCGAACAGGGGTGGTTGGCTACACCTTC. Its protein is CASSTRTGVVGYTF. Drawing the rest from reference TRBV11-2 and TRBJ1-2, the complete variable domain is EAGVAQSPRYKIIEKRQSVAFWCNPISGHATLYWYQQILGQGPKLLIQFQNNGVVDDSQLPKDRFSAERLKGVDSTLKIQPAKLEDSAVYLCASSTRTGVVGYTFGSGTRLTVV.

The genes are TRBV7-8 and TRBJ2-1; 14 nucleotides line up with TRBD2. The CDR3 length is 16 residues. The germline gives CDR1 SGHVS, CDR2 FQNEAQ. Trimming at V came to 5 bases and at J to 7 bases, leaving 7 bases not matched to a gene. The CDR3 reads CASSPSGLAGGNEQFF. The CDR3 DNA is TGTGCCAGCAGCCCATCCGGACTAGCGGGGGGAAATGAGCAGTTCTTC.